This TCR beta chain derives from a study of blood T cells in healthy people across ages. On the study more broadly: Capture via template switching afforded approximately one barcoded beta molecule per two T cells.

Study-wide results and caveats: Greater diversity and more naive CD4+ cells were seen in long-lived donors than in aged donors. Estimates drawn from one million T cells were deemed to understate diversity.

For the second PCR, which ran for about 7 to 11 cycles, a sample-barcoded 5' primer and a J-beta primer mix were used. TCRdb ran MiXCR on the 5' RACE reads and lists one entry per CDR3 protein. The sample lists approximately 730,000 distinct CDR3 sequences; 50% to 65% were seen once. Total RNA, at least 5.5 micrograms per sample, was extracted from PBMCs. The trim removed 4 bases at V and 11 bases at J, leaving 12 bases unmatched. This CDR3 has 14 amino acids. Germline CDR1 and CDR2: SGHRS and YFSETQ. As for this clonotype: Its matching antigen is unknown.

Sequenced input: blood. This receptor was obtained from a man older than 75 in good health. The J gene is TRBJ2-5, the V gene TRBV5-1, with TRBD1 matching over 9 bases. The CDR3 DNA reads TGCGCCAGCAGCGGGCGGACAGGGGAGGATGAGCAGTACTTC. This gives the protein CASSGRTGEDEQYF.